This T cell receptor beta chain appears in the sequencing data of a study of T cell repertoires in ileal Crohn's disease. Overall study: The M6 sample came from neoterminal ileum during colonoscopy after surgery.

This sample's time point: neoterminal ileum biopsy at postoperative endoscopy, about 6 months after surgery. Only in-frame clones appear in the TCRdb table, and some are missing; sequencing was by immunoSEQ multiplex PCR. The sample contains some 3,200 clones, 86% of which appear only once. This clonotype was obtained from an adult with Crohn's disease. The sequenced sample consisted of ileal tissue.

The CDR3 coding sequence is TGTGCCAGCAGCTTAGGCGGGGGGAATGGCTACACCTTC. Translation gives CASSLGGGNGYTF. The V call is TRBV11-2, the J call TRBJ1-2; weak D call: TRBD1 (5 bases). V was pared by 1 base and J by 6 bases, with 9 bases between. The CDR3 runs to 13 residues. CDR1 and CDR2 (germline): SGHAT, FQNNGV.